This is a list of T cell receptor beta chains from one sample in a study of immune evolution from preneoplasia to lung adenocarcinoma. Clones were read by immunoSEQ multiplex PCR, and TCRdb kept only the in-frame ones, dropping some. Of tens of thousands of clones in the sample, 75% were seen once. Sequencing was carried out using FFPE invasive lung adenocarcinoma tissue. The receptors originated from a person in their sixties or seventies with lung adenocarcinoma. Each CDR3 is given with its conserved first and last residue. D genes are given only for firm matches. Part of the rows lack a size; the others show once, few, many or a class for expanded clones.

CDR3aa: CASSLPMTTDTQYF
CDR3nt: TGTGCCAGCAGTTTACCTATGACGACAGATACGCAGTATTTT
abundance: .
v_gene: TRBV28
len: 14
d_gene: .
j_gene: TRBJ2-3

CDR3aa: CASTRTGKYNEELFF
CDR3nt: TGTGCCAGTACCCGGACAGGGAAATATAATGAAGAACTGTTTTTT
abundance: .
v_gene: TRBV19
len: 15
d_gene: TRBD1
j_gene: TRBJ1-4

CDR3aa: CASSPRTGSNEKLFF
CDR3nt: TGTGCCAGCTCACCACGGACAGGGTCTAATGAAAAACTGTTTTTT
abundance: .
v_gene: TRBV18
len: 15
d_gene: TRBD1
j_gene: TRBJ1-4

CDR3aa: CASSLGQGSRVEQYF
CDR3nt: TGTGCCAGCAGCTTGGGACAGGGGAGCCGCGTAGAGCAGTACTTC
abundance: medium-sized
v_gene: TRBV5-4
len: 15
d_gene: TRBD1
j_gene: TRBJ2-7

CDR3aa: CASSIEADSYEQYF
CDR3nt: TGTGCCAGTAGTATAGAGGCCGACTCCTACGAGCAGTACTTC
abundance: .
v_gene: TRBV19
len: 14
d_gene: .
j_gene: TRBJ2-7

CDR3aa: CASSAGDRGNGYTF
CDR3nt: TGCGCCAGCAGTGCCGGGGACAGGGGAAATGGCTACACCTTC
abundance: .
v_gene: TRBV10-2
len: 14
d_gene: TRBD1
j_gene: TRBJ1-2

CDR3aa: CASARGGSTDTQYF
CDR3nt: TGTGCCAGTGCCCGAGGCGGGAGCACAGATACGCAGTATTTT
abundance: .
v_gene: TRBV11-2
len: 14
d_gene: .
j_gene: TRBJ2-3

CDR3aa: CAWSETGGRETQYF
CDR3nt: TGTGCCTGGTCAGAGACGGGAGGTCGGGAGACCCAGTACTTC
abundance: .
v_gene: TRBV30
len: 14
d_gene: TRBD2
j_gene: TRBJ2-5

CDR3aa: CASSYAGGLNEQFF
CDR3nt: TGTGCCAGCAGTTATGCGGGAGGTTTAAATGAGCAGTTCTTC
abundance: .
v_gene: TRBV6-5
len: 14
d_gene: TRBD2
j_gene: TRBJ2-1

CDR3aa: CASSLVVGYTGELFF
CDR3nt: TGTGCCAGCAGCTTGGTTGTGGGATACACCGGGGAGCTGTTTTTT
abundance: few
v_gene: TRBV5-8
len: 15
d_gene: .
j_gene: TRBJ2-2

CDR3aa: CASSPQAGGGYTF
CDR3nt: TGTGCCAGCTCACCACAGGCAGGGGGTGGCTACACCTTC
abundance: .
v_gene: TRBV18
len: 13
d_gene: TRBD1
j_gene: TRBJ1-2

CDR3aa: CASSRGTENTDTQYF
CDR3nt: TGTGCCAGCAGCAGGGGGACAGAAAACACAGATACGCAGTATTTT
abundance: .
v_gene: TRBV9
len: 15
d_gene: TRBD1
j_gene: TRBJ2-3

CDR3aa: CASMAETSTDTQYF
CDR3nt: TGTGCCAGCATGGCCGAGACTAGCACAGATACGCAGTATTTT
abundance: .
v_gene: TRBV11-3
len: 14
d_gene: .
j_gene: TRBJ2-3

CDR3aa: CASSSNPGLAGDKQFF
CDR3nt: TGCGCCAGCAGCTCAAATCCGGGACTAGCTGGCGATAAGCAGTTCTTC
abundance: .
v_gene: TRBV5-1
len: 16
d_gene: TRBD2
j_gene: TRBJ2-1

CDR3aa: CASSPGLAHNEQFF
CDR3nt: TGTGCCAGCAGCCCGGGACTAGCTCATAATGAGCAGTTCTTC
abundance: .
v_gene: TRBV11-3
len: 14
d_gene: TRBD2
j_gene: TRBJ2-1

CDR3aa: CASSPTAGYEQYF
CDR3nt: TGTGCCAGCAGCCCCACGGCGGGCTACGAGCAGTACTTC
abundance: .
v_gene: TRBV7-2
len: 13
d_gene: .
j_gene: TRBJ2-7

CDR3aa: CASSERTGWEQPQHF
CDR3nt: TGTGCCAGCAGTGAGCGGACAGGGTGGGAGCAGCCCCAGCATTTT
abundance: once
v_gene: TRBV2
len: 15
d_gene: TRBD1
j_gene: TRBJ1-5

CDR3aa: CASSRTGKNEKLFF
CDR3nt: TGTGCCAGCAGTAGGACAGGGAAAAATGAAAAACTGTTTTTT
abundance: .
v_gene: TRBV28
len: 14
d_gene: TRBD1
j_gene: TRBJ1-4

CDR3aa: CASSLQGLGGDTQYF
CDR3nt: TGTGCCAGCAGCCTGCAGGGCCTCGGGGGAGATACGCAGTATTTT
abundance: .
v_gene: TRBV7-9
len: 15
d_gene: .
j_gene: TRBJ2-3

CDR3aa: CASSLAPSTDTQYF
CDR3nt: TGTGCCAGCAGCTTAGCGCCGAGCACAGATACGCAGTATTTT
abundance: .
v_gene: TRBV7-2
len: 14
d_gene: .
j_gene: TRBJ2-3

CDR3aa: CASSVESGRADTQYF
CDR3nt: TGTGCCAGCAGCGTAGAGAGCGGACGGGCAGATACGCAGTATTTT
abundance: .
v_gene: TRBV9
len: 15
d_gene: .
j_gene: TRBJ2-3

CDR3aa: CASSLTGGGNEQFF
CDR3nt: TGTGCCAGCAGCTTAACGGGAGGAGGGAATGAGCAGTTCTTC
abundance: .
v_gene: TRBV7-3
len: 14
d_gene: .
j_gene: TRBJ2-1

CDR3aa: CASSLEGTSSYEQYF
CDR3nt: TGCGCCAGCAGCTTGGAGGGGACAAGCTCCTACGAGCAGTACTTC
abundance: .
v_gene: TRBV5-1
len: 15
d_gene: .
j_gene: TRBJ2-7

CDR3aa: CATSRDLFRANEQFF
CDR3nt: TGTGCCACCAGCAGAGATCTTTTCAGAGCCAATGAGCAGTTCTTC
abundance: .
v_gene: TRBV15
len: 15
d_gene: .
j_gene: TRBJ2-1

CDR3aa: CASSERGTVFYEQYF
CDR3nt: TGTGCCAGCAGCGAAAGGGGGACAGTATTCTACGAGCAGTACTTC
abundance: .
v_gene: TRBV27
len: 15
d_gene: TRBD1
j_gene: TRBJ2-7

CDR3aa: CASSLGRAPQETQYF
CDR3nt: TGTGCCAGCAGCTTAGGACGGGCACCCCAAGAGACCCAGTACTTC
abundance: few
v_gene: TRBV11-1
len: 15
d_gene: .
j_gene: TRBJ2-5

CDR3aa: CASSPGQVGEQYF
CDR3nt: TGTGCCAGCAGCCCAGGACAGGTCGGGGAGCAGTACTTC
abundance: few
v_gene: TRBV5-4
len: 13
d_gene: TRBD1
j_gene: TRBJ2-7

CDR3aa: CASSYGHFPDTQYF
CDR3nt: TGTGCCAGCAGCTACGGACACTTTCCAGATACGCAGTATTTT
abundance: few
v_gene: TRBV14
len: 14
d_gene: .
j_gene: TRBJ2-3

CDR3aa: CASSLSSTTNEKLFF
CDR3nt: TGTGCCAGCAGCTTATCCTCTACAACTAATGAAAAACTGTTTTTT
abundance: .
v_gene: TRBV7-9
len: 15
d_gene: .
j_gene: TRBJ1-4

CDR3aa: CASSPTRGPYEQYF
CDR3nt: TGTGCCAGCAGCCCCACCCGGGGGCCCTACGAGCAGTACTTC
abundance: .
v_gene: TRBV7-2
len: 14
d_gene: .
j_gene: TRBJ2-7

CDR3aa: CASSTGGGYTF
CDR3nt: TGTGCCAGTAGTACGGGGGGTGGCTACACCTTC
abundance: .
v_gene: TRBV19
len: 11
d_gene: .
j_gene: TRBJ1-2

CDR3aa: CASSLGSDAAFF
CDR3nt: TGTGCCAGCAGCTTAGGGTCCGATGCGGCTTTCTTT
abundance: once
v_gene: TRBV7-8
len: 12
d_gene: .
j_gene: TRBJ1-1

CDR3aa: CASRTPGRKQETQYF
CDR3nt: TGTGCCAGCAGGACCCCGGGACGGAAACAAGAGACCCAGTACTTC
abundance: .
v_gene: TRBV28
len: 15
d_gene: .
j_gene: TRBJ2-5

CDR3aa: CASTPWGPADQETQYF
CDR3nt: TGCGCCAGCACCCCTTGGGGGCCGGCCGACCAAGAGACCCAGTACTTC
abundance: .
v_gene: TRBV5-1
len: 16
d_gene: .
j_gene: TRBJ2-5